The present entry profiles one T cell receptor (beta chain) with its context. There are 12 residues in the CDR3. Per germline, CDR1 MDHEN and CDR2 SYDVKM. Between the trimmed V and J ends, which lost 3 bases and 5 bases, there was a span of 7 bases. These data belong to a study of blood T cell repertoires in COVID-19. Sequencing used immunoSEQ multiplex PCR; TCRdb keeps in-frame clones, though not all of them. The sample lists around 370,000 clones, approximately 90% occurring once. The chain uses TRBV28 and TRBJ1-2; unclear D gene. The clonotype originates from a woman in her late teens or twenties who had recovered from COVID-19. What was sequenced was peripheral blood. CDR3 sequence: CASSLPGYGYTF. CDR3 nucleotide sequence: TGTGCCAGCAGTTTGCCCGGGTATGGCTACACCTTC.